One sample yielded the 27 T cell receptor beta chains listed below, sequenced in a study of blood T cell repertoires in COVID-19. TCRdb's table, derived via immunoSEQ multiplex PCR, lists solely in-frame clones and lacks some. This sample yields about 480,000 clones, of which 70% to 90% are seen a single time; roughly 1.9% belongs to the top ten. The sample comprised PBMCs or T cells enriched from blood (not recorded which). These receptors all come from a woman in her thirties or forties who had recovered from COVID-19.

This clone was seen once. The chain joins TRBV29-1 to TRBJ1-1, with 10 bases fitting TRBD1. Germline CDR1 SQVTM, CDR2 ANQGSEA. The CDR3 consists of 17 residues. V shed 5 bases and J 2 bases; nucleotides not matched to a gene: 14. The chain's CDR3 is CSVSGQGSTFSNTEAFF. The CDR3 coding sequence is TGCAGCGTTTCGGGACAGGGGTCTACCTTTAGTAACACTGAAGCTTTCTTT.

The V gene is TRBV4-1, the J gene TRBJ2-3, with 14 nucleotides matching TRBD2. Germline V gives CDR1 MGHRA, CDR2 YSYEKL. V shed 2 bases, J shed 2 bases, and the junction held 9 bases outside the gene matches. This CDR3 has 19 amino acids. CDR3 sequence: CASSQSRLAGGPNTDTQYF. Written as DNA, the CDR3 is TGCGCCAGCAGCCAATCCCGACTAGCGGGAGGGCCAAACACAGATACGCAGTATTTT.

This chain connects TRBV3-1 (or the pseudogene TRBV3-2) to TRBJ2-7; 13 nucleotides agree with TRBD2. Germline V CDR1 and CDR2: LGHDT, YNNKEL (reference sequence). With V trimmed by 6 bases and J by 5 bases, 4 bases remained unmatched. The CDR3 totals 14 residues. CDR3 protein: CASRTSGRKDEQYF. Written as DNA, the CDR3 is TGTGCCAGCAGGACTAGCGGGAGGAAGGACGAGCAGTACTTC.

The V and J genes are TRBV28 and TRBJ2-2; D is uncertain. V lost 6 bases to trimming and J lost 4 bases, with 6 bases between them. From germline, CDR1 is MDHEN and CDR2 SYDVKM. The CDR3 length is 12 residues. CDR3 nucleotide sequence: TGTGCCAGCAGCAAGCCCACCGGGGAGCTGTTTTTT. Its translation is CASSKPTGELFF.

The chain carries TRBV24-1 and TRBJ2-3, with D unresolved. Trimming cost V 5 bases and J 0 bases, with 5 bases left between them. The CDR3 has 13 amino acids. Germline V lookup: CDR1 KGHDR, CDR2 SFDVKD. The CDR3 DNA reads TGTGCCACCAGTGGCGGAAGCACAGATACGCAGTATTTT. Its protein is CATSGGSTDTQYF.

The chain links TRBV19 to TRBJ2-3, with TRBD2 identical over 7 bases. With V trimmed by 4 bases and J by 0 bases, 4 bases remained unmatched. Germline CDR1 is LNHDA and CDR2 is SQIVND (reference sequence). This CDR3 has 15 residues. The CDR3 is CASSKRGPSTDTQYF. CDR3 coding DNA: TGTGCCAGTAGTAAGCGGGGACCTAGCACAGATACGCAGTATTTT.

The rearrangement joins TRBV6-5 to TRBJ2-7, with a possible D match to TRBD2 (5 bases). This CDR3 has 14 residues. Looked up from germline, CDR1 is MNHEY and CDR2 is SVGAGI. V was shortened by 0 bases and J by 3 bases, with 9 bases between the two germline ends. The chain's CDR3 is CASSYSRESYEQYF. The DNA of the CDR3 is TGTGCCAGCAGTTACTCGAGGGAGAGCTACGAGCAGTACTTC.

The chain joins TRBV12-3 or TRBV12-4 to TRBJ1-2; D call uncertain. This CDR3 is built from 13 residues. V shed 3 bases and J shed 4 bases, with 9 bases lying between them. The CDR3 nucleotides are TGTGCCAGCAGTTTGGGTACAGTCTATGGCTACACCTTC. This sequence encodes CASSLGTVYGYTF.

The chain has TRBV16 and TRBJ1-1; D unclear. Germline CDR1 and CDR2: KGHSY and FQNENV. The ends were cut back, 4 bases at V and 0 bases at J, with 6 bases in the middle. CDR3 length: 13 amino acids. In nucleotides, the CDR3 is TGTGCCAGCAGCCTACAGATGAACACTGAAGCTTTCTTT. Protein product: CASSLQMNTEAFF.

This clone was observed a single time. The chain combines TRBV27 with TRBJ2-1, with 15 nucleotides matching TRBD2. The CDR3 is 21 amino acids. CDR1 MNHEY and CDR2 SMNVEV come from the germline V gene (reference sequence). Trimming took 0 bases from V and 1 from J; bases not matched to a gene: 10. The CDR3 DNA reads as TGTGCCAGCAGTTTATCAGGACTAGCGGGAGGGCCGAGGAATTCCTACAATGAGCAGTTCTTC. Residues: CASSLSGLAGGPRNSYNEQFF.

The chain carries TRBV4-1 and TRBJ2-2; TRBD1 agrees at 9 bases. The CDR3 totals 16 residues. V was clipped by 0 bases and J by 6 bases; unmatched bases: 5. The germline gives CDR1 MGHRA, CDR2 YSYEKL. The CDR3 sequence is CASSQDWDRVSGELFF. The CDR3 DNA reads TGCGCCAGCAGCCAAGACTGGGACAGGGTGTCCGGGGAGCTGTTTTTT.

This clone was seen only a few times. This chain connects TRBV24-1 to TRBJ2-7, with D perhaps TRBD2 (7 bases). Trimming shortened V by 4 bases and J by 2 bases, and 14 bases separated the two germline ends. The germline V gene encodes CDR1 KGHDR and CDR2 SFDVKD. This CDR3 is 15 amino acids long. CDR3 coding DNA: TGTGCCACCAGTGACGGGGGCGGGAGTACCTACGAGCAGTACTTC. Its translation: CATSDGGGSTYEQYF.

The chain combines TRBV7-9 with TRBJ1-2; D may be TRBD1 (5 bases). The length of the CDR3 is 14 residues. The V gene lost 3 bases and the J gene lost 6 bases, with 14 bases spanning the gap. CDR1 is SEHNR, CDR2 FQNEAQ, per germline (reference sequence). CDR3 nucleotide sequence: TGTGCCAGCAGCTTCGGGCAGGGAAGGGATGGCTACACCTTC. It specifies CASSFGQGRDGYTF.

The chain recombines TRBV5-1 with TRBJ1-4; 8 bases map to TRBD1. Unmatched junction bases numbered 6, after V lost 3 bases and J lost 8 bases. Germline V CDR1 and CDR2: SGHRS, YFSETQ. The CDR3 consists of 14 residues. CDR3 sequence (DNA): TGCGCCAGCAGCTCCCAGGGGGCGCAGGAAAAACTGTTTTTT. It encodes CASSSQGAQEKLFF.

The gene calls are TRBV27 and TRBJ1-2, with TRBD1 matching 9 bases. The germline gives CDR1 MNHEY, CDR2 SMNVEV (reference sequence). The V gene end was trimmed by 5 bases and the J gene end by 5 bases; junction bases not matched to a gene: 3. CDR3 length equals 13 residues. This CDR3 is CASSRTGVYGYTF. CDR3 nucleotides: TGTGCCAGCAGTCGGACAGGGGTGTATGGCTACACCTTC.

The rearrangement links TRBV6-5 to TRBJ1-1; no firm D call. Germline V lookup: CDR1 MNHEY, CDR2 SVGAGI. The V gene lost 6 bases and the J gene lost 3 bases, with 11 bases spanning the gap. This CDR3 has 13 residues. CDR3 loop: CASRHVRYTEAFF. The CDR3 DNA is TGTGCCAGCAGACACGTCCGTTACACTGAAGCTTTCTTT.

CDR3 in DNA: TGTGCCAGCACCCCGGGACAGGGGTACACCGGGGAGCTGTTTTTT. Amino acid sequence: CASTPGQGYTGELFF. The V call is TRBV6-4, the J call TRBJ2-2, with 10 bases matching TRBD1. The CDR3 length is 15 residues. The J segment lost 3 bases and the V segment lost 7 bases, leaving 5 bases of the junction unmatched. CDR1 and CDR2 from the germline V gene are MRHNA and SNTAGT.

The V and J genes are TRBV27 and TRBJ2-7; 7 bases line up with TRBD2. V shed 4 bases, J shed 1 base, and the junction held 1 base outside the gene matches. The CDR3 consists of 13 residues. CDR1 and CDR2 (germline): MNHEY, SMNVEV (reference sequence). The CDR3 DNA is TGTGCCAGCAGTTCTAGCGGATCCTACGAGCAGTACTTC. Amino acids: CASSSSGSYEQYF.

The V and J genes are TRBV5-8 and TRBJ1-4, with 7 bases aligning to TRBD1. CDR3 length equals 13 residues. Germline trimming cut 3 bases from V and 4 bases from J; bases unmatched to any gene: 0. Germline V gene sequence: CDR1 SGHTS, CDR2 YDEGEE. The CDR3 protein is CASSWDSNEKLFF. The CDR3 DNA reads as TGTGCCAGCAGCTGGGACAGTAATGAAAAACTGTTTTTT.

Turning to this clone: This specimen includes other DNA sequences encoding the same CDR3. The chain has TRBV30 and TRBJ2-5; TRBD1 matches 7 bases. Germline CDR1 GTSNPN, CDR2 SVGIG (reference sequence). The junction had 0 bases not matched to a gene; V was cut back by 0 bases and J by 5 bases. The CDR3 covers 12 residues. This CDR3 is CAWSVQGETQYF. The CDR3 DNA reads as TGTGCCTGGAGTGTACAGGGGGAGACCCAGTACTTC. Filled out from reference TRBV30 and TRBJ2-5, the complete variable domain reads SQTIHQWPATLVQPVGSPLSLECTVEGTSNPNLYWYRQAAGRGLQLLFYSVGIGQISSEVPQNLSASRPQDRQFILSSKKLLLSDSGFYLCAWSVQGETQYFGPGTRLLVL.

The chain joins TRBV5-6 to TRBJ2-7; a weak D match, TRBD1 (5 bases). The length of the CDR3 is 17 residues. Looked up from germline, CDR1 is SGHDT and CDR2 is YYEEEE. The V and J ends lost 0 bases and 5 bases respectively, with 21 bases between them. The CDR3, as DNA: TGTGCCAGCAGCTTGGCCGGATCAGGGTCATGGTATGACGAGCAGTACTTC. This sequence encodes CASSLAGSGSWYDEQYF.

The chain is built from TRBV19 and TRBJ1-2, with 9 bases lining up with TRBD1. The CDR3 length is 14 residues. Trimming cost V 6 bases and J 4 bases; bases outside gene matches: 6. In germline, CDR1 is LNHDA, CDR2 SQIVND (reference sequence). The CDR3 protein is CASSLTGGTYGYTF. CDR3 sequence (DNA): TGTGCCAGTAGCTTGACAGGGGGGACCTATGGCTACACCTTC.

The DNA for the CDR3 is TGTGCCAGCAGCCCTACTCAGACTAGCGGGAGGGACTGGGGAGAGACCCAGTACTTC. Its translation is CASSPTQTSGRDWGETQYF. The rearrangement joins TRBV11-2 to TRBJ2-5; 14 nucleotides line up with TRBD2. Germline V gene data show CDR1 as SGHAT and CDR2 as FQNNGV. The V and J ends lost 5 bases and 4 bases, in that order; junction bases with no gene match: 15. The CDR3 length is 19 residues.

This clone showed up just a few times. The chain employs TRBV7-8 and TRBJ2-7; weak D call: TRBD1 (6 bases). The CDR3 consists of 14 residues. CDR1 SGHVS and CDR2 FQNEAQ come from the germline V gene. V shed 3 bases and J shed 7 bases, with 16 bases lying between them. CDR3 protein: CASSFGTTQEEQYF. CDR3 DNA sequence: TGTGCCAGCAGCTTTGGGACAACACAAGAGGAGCAGTACTTC.

The sample holds a few counts of this clone. This chain joins TRBV18 and TRBJ1-2; 7 nucleotides agree with TRBD1. The V gene end was trimmed by 3 bases and the J gene end by 6 bases; junction bases not matched to a gene: 1. Germline V gene sequence: CDR1 KGHSH, CDR2 LQKENI. The CDR3 contains 12 residues. CDR3 residues: CASSPTGHGYTF. The CDR3 nucleotides read TGTGCCAGCTCACCGACAGGGCATGGCTACACCTTC.

Concerning this clone itself: Germline is not matched at one junction end, which may reflect a read error. The chain links TRBV7-9 to TRBJ2-1, with 7 bases matching TRBD2. This CDR3 comprises 13 residues. Germline V gives CDR1 SEHNR, CDR2 FQNEAQ (reference sequence). The CDR3, as DNA: TGTGCCAGCAGCATAGCGGGCAACAATGAGCAGTTCTTC. Translation gives CASSIAGNNEQFF.

CDR3 in DNA: TGTGCCAGCAGCTTAGCCCCGGGTTCAGCCGGGGAGCTGTTTTTT. This translates into CASSLAPGSAGELFF. The chain has TRBV7-6 and TRBJ2-2, with D unresolved. V gave up 0 bases and J gave up 6 bases, with 11 bases separating them. This CDR3 has 15 amino acids. CDR1 SGHVS and CDR2 FNYEAQ come from the germline V gene.